Below, one TCR beta chain is given with its context. Assay used: immunoSEQ multiplex PCR; TCRdb lists only in-frame clones, some missing. The sample shows 36,000 or so clones, about 80% of them seen only once. The entry originates in a study of OX40 agonist ivuxolimab in advanced cancers. The CDR3 runs 17 residues. Germline CDR1 reads SNHLY; CDR2 reads FYNNEI. Trimming cost V 0 bases and J 1 base; bases outside gene matches: 7. The source is an adult with an advanced solid tumor such as melanoma, head and neck, liver or kidney cancer. The chain links TRBV2 to TRBJ2-3, with 7 positions matching TRBD2. The sequencing here drew on CD4+ or CD8+ T cells sorted from blood, taken in a trial of the OX40 agonist ivuxolimab. This CDR3 reads CASSEALRLAGTDTQYF. CDR3 DNA sequence: TGTGCCAGCAGTGAAGCGCTTCGGCTAGCGGGCACAGATACGCAGTATTTT.